What follows are 9 T cell receptor beta chains derived from one specimen sequenced in a study of T cell changes during pregnancy in multiple sclerosis. Sequencing was performed with immunoSEQ multiplex PCR; in TCRdb, only in-frame clones are kept and a portion is missing. The repertoire holds approximately 32,000 clones, with more than 85% as singletons. The sequences come from CD4+ T cells from peripheral blood mononuclear cells, collected in the second trimester of pregnancy. Every receptor here comes from a female donor with multiple sclerosis, enrolled in a pregnancy study.

A few counts support this clone. J is TRBJ2-7 and V is TRBV6-1, with a possible D match to TRBD2 (6 bases). The V and J ends lost 3 bases and 2 bases respectively, with 8 bases between them. Looked up from germline, CDR1 is MNHNS and CDR2 is SASEGT. The CDR3 extends over 13 amino acids. The DNA for the CDR3 is TGTGCCAGCAGTGAGTGGGGGGCCTACGAGCAGTACTTC. This gives the protein CASSEWGAYEQYF.

V usage is TRBV5-1 and J usage is TRBJ1-1; 8 bases are a match to TRBD1. Losses at the gene ends were 8 bases for V and 7 bases for J; bases not matched to a gene: 13. Per the germline V gene, CDR1 is SGHRS and CDR2 is YFSETQ. The CDR3 runs to 14 residues. CDR3 bases: TGCGCCAGTGTAGCCGGGACAGGAAGCCTTGAAGCTTTCTTT. Amino acid sequence: CASVAGTGSLEAFF.

The chain joins TRBV6-1 to TRBJ2-7; D is unresolved. The germline CDR1 and CDR2 sequences are MNHNS and SASEGT. The CDR3 consists of 11 residues. The V and J ends lost 5 bases and 3 bases respectively, with 5 bases between them. CDR3 in DNA: TGTGCCAGCAGTCCCCACTACGAGCAGTACTTC. This gives the protein CASSPHYEQYF.

The chain recombines TRBV10-2 with TRBJ2-5; TRBD1 matches 7 bases. Per germline, CDR1 WSHSY and CDR2 SAAADI. CDR3 length equals 14 residues. V was pared by 4 bases and J by 0 bases, with 2 bases of the junction left unmatched. Written as DNA, the CDR3 is TGCGCCAGCAGTGCACAGGGGTACCAAGAGACCCAGTACTTC. It yields the protein CASSAQGYQETQYF.

This chain connects TRBV15 to TRBJ2-3; no clear D. CDR3 length: 15 amino acids. Germline V CDR1 and CDR2: LNHNV, YYDKDF (reference sequence). The V and J ends lost 0 bases and 1 base respectively, with 8 bases between them. The CDR3 loop reads CATSRDGRGTDTQYF. In nucleotides, the CDR3 is TGTGCCACCAGCAGAGATGGTAGAGGCACAGATACGCAGTATTTT.

The chain employs TRBV25-1 and TRBJ2-2; TRBD2 aligns across 7 bases. The germline V gene has CDR1 MGHDK and CDR2 SYGVNS. J gave up 6 bases and V 2 bases, and 3 bases lay outside the gene matches. The CDR3 is 14 amino acids. The CDR3 loop reads CASSEGGRAGELFF. CDR3 bases: TGTGCCAGCAGTGAAGGAGGGAGGGCCGGGGAGCTGTTTTTT.

V and J are TRBV5-5 and TRBJ1-3, with TRBD1 matching 7 bases. V gave up 4 bases and J gave up 1 base; unmatched junction bases: 11. Germline V gene sequence: CDR1 SGHKS, CDR2 YYEKEE (reference sequence). This CDR3 is built from 17 residues. CDR3 bases: TGTGCCAGCAGCCCCCGAGACAGGGCCGCATCTGGAAACACCATATATTTT. Translation gives CASSPRDRAASGNTIYF.

The chain joins TRBV15 to TRBJ2-7; 7 nucleotides align to TRBD1. The CDR3 sequence is 15 residues long. Germline CDR1 is LNHNV and CDR2 is YYDKDF (reference sequence). Germline trimming cut 1 base from V and 0 bases from J; bases unmatched to any gene: 3. Here the CDR3 DNA reads TGTGCCACCAGCAGAGCGGGACAGCTCTCCTACGAGCAGTACTTC. It codes for CATSRAGQLSYEQYF. Variable domain in full (rest from reference TRBV15 and TRBJ2-7): DAMVIQNPRYQVTQFGKPVTLSCSQTLNHNVMYWYQQKSSQAPKLLFHYYDKDFNNEADTPDNFQSRRPNTSFCFLDIRSPGLGDTAMYLCATSRAGQLSYEQYFGPGTRLTVT.

This chain uses TRBV18 with TRBJ2-3, with D possibly TRBD2 on 5 matching bases. V lost 5 bases and J lost 1, with 19 bases in between. CDR1 and CDR2 from the germline V gene are KGHSH and LQKENI. This CDR3 region has 17 residues. CDR3 DNA sequence: TGTGCCAGCTCATCAACGGACTGGGGAACTGGCACAGATACGCAGTATTTT. Translated: CASSSTDWGTGTDTQYF.